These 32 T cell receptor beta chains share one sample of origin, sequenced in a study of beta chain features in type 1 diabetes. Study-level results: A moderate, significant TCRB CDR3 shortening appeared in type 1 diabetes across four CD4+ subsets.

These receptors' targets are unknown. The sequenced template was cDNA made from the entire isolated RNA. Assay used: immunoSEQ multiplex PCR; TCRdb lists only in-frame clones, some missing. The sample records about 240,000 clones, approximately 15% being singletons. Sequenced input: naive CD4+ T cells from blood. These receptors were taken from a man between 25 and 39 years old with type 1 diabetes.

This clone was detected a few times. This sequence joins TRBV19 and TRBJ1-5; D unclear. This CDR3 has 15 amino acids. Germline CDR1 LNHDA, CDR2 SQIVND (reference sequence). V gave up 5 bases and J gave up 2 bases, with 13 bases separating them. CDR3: CASSVPTAGNQPQHF. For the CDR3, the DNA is TGTGCCAGTAGTGTCCCCACTGCGGGCAATCAGCCCCAGCATTTT.

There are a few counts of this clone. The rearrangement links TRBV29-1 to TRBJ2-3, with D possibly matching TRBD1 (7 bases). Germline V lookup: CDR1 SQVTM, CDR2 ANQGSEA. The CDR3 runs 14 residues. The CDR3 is CTHKGAGTTDTQYF. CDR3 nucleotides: TGCACCCACAAGGGGGCGGGGACCACAGATACGCAGTATTTT.

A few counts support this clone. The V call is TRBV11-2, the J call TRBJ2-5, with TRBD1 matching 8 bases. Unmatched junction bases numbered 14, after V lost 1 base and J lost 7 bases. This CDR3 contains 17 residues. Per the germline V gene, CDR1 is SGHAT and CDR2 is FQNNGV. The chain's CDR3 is CASSLGATGAFPGTQYF. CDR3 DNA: TGTGCCAGCAGCTTAGGGGCGACAGGGGCGTTTCCTGGGACCCAGTACTTC.

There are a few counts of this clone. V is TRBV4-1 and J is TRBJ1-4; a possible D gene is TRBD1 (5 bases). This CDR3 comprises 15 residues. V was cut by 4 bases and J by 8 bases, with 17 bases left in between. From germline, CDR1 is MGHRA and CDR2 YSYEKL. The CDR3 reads CASSLRVMPLEKLFF. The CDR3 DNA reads TGCGCCAGCAGCCTCAGGGTCATGCCCTTGGAAAAACTGTTTTTT.

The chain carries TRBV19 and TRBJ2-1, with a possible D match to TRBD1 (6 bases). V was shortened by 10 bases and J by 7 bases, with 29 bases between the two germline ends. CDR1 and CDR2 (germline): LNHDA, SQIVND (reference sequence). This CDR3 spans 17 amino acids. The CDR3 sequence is CATSPARGSRLTNEQFF. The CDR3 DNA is TGTGCCACCAGCCCCGCCAGGGGCTCCCGGCTGACGAATGAGCAGTTCTTC.

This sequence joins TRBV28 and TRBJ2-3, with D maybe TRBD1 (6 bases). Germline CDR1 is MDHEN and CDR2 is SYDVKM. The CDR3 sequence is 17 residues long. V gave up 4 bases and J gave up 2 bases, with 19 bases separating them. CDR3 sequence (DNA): TGTGCCAGCAGTTCGCAGGGGCGAGCCTTCGACACAGATACGCAGTATTTT. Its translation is CASSSQGRAFDTDTQYF. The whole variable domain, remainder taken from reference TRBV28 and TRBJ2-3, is DVKVTQSSRYLVKRTGEKVFLECVQDMDHENMFWYRQDPGLGLRLIYFSYDVKMKEKGDIPEGYSVSREKKERFSLILESASTNQTSMYLCASSSQGRAFDTDTQYFGPGTRLTVL.

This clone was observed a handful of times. The chain's CDR3 is CASSADRGNQPQHF. The CDR3 DNA is TGTGCCAGCTCAGCGGACAGGGGGAATCAGCCCCAGCATTTT. This chain joins TRBV18 and TRBJ1-5; 10 bases map to TRBD1. Looked up from germline, CDR1 is KGHSH and CDR2 is LQKENI. This CDR3 comprises 14 residues. The ends lost 5 bases at V and 4 bases at J; junction bases unmatched: 2.

The CDR3 reads CASSKRDTEAFF. Written as DNA, the CDR3 is TGTGCCAGCAGCAAACGGGACACTGAAGCTTTCTTT. The chain recombines TRBV14 with TRBJ1-1; no reliable D call. The V end lost 5 bases, the J end lost 3 bases, and 7 bases lay between the germline ends. Looked up from germline, CDR1 is SGHDN and CDR2 is FVKESK. The CDR3 extends over 12 amino acids.

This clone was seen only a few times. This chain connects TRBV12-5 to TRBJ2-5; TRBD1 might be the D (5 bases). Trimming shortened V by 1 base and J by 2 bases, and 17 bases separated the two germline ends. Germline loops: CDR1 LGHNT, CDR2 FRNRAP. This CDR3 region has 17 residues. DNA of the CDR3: TGTGCTAGTGGTTTGGCCCAATCCCTTACAGGACAAGAGACCCAGTACTTC. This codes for CASGLAQSLTGQETQYF.

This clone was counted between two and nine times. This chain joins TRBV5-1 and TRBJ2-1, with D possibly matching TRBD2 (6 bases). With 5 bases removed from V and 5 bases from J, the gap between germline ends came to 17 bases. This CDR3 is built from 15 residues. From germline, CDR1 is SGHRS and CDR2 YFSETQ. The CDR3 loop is CASSSDYPSDNEQFF. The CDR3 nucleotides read TGCGCCAGCAGTTCCGACTACCCTAGCGACAATGAGCAGTTCTTC.

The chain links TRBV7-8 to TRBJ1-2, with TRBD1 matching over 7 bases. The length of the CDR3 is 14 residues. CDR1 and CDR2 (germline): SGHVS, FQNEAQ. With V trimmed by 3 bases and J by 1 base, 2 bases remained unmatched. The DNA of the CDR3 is TGTGCCAGCAGCTTGGACAGGAATAACTATGGCTACACCTTC. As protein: CASSLDRNNYGYTF.

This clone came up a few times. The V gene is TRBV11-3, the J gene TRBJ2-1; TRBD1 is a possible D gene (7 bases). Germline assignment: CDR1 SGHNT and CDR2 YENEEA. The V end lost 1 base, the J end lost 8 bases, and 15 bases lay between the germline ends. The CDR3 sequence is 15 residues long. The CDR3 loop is CASSLVGRGADEQFF. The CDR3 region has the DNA TGTGCCAGCAGCTTAGTGGGCAGGGGGGCGGATGAGCAGTTCTTC.

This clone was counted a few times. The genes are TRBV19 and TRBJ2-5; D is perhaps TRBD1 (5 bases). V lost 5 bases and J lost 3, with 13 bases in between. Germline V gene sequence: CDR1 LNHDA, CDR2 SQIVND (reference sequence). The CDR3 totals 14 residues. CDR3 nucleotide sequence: TGTGCCAGTAGTGAATGGGGCGAAGAAGAGACCCAGTACTTC. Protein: CASSEWGEEETQYF.

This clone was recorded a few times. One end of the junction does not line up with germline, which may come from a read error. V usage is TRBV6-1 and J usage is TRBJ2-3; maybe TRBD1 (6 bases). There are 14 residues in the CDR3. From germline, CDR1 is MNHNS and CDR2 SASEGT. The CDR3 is CASNEQGSTDTQYF. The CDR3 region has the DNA TGTGCCAGCAATGAACAGGGATCCACAGATACGCAGTATTTT.

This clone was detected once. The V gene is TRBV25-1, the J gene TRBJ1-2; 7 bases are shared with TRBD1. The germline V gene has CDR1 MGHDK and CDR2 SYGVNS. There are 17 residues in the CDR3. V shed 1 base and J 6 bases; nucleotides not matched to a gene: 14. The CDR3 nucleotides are TGTGCCAGCAGTGAATCGGGGGGGGTGACAGGGTCAGATGGCTACACCTTC. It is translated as CASSESGGVTGSDGYTF.

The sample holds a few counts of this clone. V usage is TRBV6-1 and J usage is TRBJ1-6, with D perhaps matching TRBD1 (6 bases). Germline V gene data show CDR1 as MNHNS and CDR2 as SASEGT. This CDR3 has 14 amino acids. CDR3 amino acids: CSHRGGDTNSPLHF. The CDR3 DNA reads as TGTTCCCACAGAGGGGGGGATACTAATTCACCCCTCCACTTT.

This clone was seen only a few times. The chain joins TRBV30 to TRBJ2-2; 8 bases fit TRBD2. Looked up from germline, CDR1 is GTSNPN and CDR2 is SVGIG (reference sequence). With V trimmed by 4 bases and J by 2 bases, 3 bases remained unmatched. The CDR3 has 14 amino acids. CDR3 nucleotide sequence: TGTGCCTGGAAGCGGGGGATAAACACCGGGGAGCTGTTTTTT. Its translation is CAWKRGINTGELFF.

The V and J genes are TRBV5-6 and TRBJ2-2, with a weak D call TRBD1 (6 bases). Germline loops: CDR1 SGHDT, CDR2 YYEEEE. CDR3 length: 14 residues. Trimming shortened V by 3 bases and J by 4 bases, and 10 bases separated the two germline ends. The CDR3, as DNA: TGTGCCAGCAGCTCCTTCAGGGGCACCGGGGAGCTGTTTTTT. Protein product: CASSSFRGTGELFF.

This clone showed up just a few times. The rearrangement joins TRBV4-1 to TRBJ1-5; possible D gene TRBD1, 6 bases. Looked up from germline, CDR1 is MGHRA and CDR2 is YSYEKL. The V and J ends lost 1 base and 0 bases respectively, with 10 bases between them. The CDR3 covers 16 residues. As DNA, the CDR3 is TGCGCCAGCAGCCAAGGGGACACGTATAGCAATCAGCCCCAGCATTTT. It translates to CASSQGDTYSNQPQHF.

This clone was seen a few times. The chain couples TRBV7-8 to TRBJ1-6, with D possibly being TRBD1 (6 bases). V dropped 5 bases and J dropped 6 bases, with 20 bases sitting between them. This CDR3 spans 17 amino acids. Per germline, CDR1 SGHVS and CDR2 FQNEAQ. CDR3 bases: TGTGCCAGCAGCCCAGTTCTTTACGGGGGGGCTAATTCACCCCTCCACTTT. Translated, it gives CASSPVLYGGANSPLHF.

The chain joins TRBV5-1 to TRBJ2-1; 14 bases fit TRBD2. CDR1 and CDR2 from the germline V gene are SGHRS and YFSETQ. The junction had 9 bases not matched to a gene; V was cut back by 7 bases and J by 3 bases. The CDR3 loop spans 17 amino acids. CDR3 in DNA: TGCGCCAGCCAACCGGGACTAGCGGGAGAAAACTACAATGAGCAGTTCTTC. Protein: CASQPGLAGENYNEQFF.

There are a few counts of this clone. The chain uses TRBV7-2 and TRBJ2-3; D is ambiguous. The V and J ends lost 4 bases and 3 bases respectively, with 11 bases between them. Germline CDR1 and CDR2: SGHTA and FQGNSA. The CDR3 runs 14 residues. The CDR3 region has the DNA TGTGCCAGCAGCTCCTTCCCACTAACAGATACGCAGTATTTT. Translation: CASSSFPLTDTQYF.

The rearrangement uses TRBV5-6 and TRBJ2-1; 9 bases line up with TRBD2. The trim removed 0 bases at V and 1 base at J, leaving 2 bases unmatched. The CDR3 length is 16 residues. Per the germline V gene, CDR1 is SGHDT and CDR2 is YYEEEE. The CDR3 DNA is TGTGCCAGCAGCTTGGCGCTAGCGGGGTCCTACAATGAGCAGTTCTTC. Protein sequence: CASSLALAGSYNEQFF.

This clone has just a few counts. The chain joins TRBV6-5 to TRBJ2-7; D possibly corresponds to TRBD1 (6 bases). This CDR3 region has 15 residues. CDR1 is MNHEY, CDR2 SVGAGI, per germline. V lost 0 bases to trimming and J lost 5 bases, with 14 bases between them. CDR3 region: CASSYSTGGGHEQYF. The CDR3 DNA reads TGTGCCAGCAGTTACTCTACGGGTGGGGGCCACGAGCAGTACTTC.

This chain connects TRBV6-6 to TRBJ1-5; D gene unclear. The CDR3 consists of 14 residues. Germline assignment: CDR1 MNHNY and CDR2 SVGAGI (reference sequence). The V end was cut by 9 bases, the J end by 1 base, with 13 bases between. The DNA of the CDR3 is TGTGCCAGTTCAGGATCCTGGAGCAATCAGCCCCAGCATTTT. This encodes CASSGSWSNQPQHF.

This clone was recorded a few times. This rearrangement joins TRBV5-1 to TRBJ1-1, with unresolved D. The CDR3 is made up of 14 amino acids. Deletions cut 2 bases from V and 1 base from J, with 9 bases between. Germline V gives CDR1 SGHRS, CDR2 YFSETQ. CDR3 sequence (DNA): TGCGCCAGCAGCTTAGGGAGCGCGAACACTGAAGCTTTCTTT. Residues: CASSLGSANTEAFF.

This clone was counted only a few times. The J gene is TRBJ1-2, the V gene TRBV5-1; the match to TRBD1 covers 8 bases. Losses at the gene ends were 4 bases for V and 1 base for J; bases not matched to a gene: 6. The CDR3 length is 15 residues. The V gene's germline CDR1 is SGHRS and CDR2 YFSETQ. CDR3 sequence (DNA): TGCGCCAGCAGCCATGGACAGGGCCTTAACTATGGCTACACCTTC. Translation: CASSHGQGLNYGYTF. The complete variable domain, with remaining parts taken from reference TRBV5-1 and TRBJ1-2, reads KAGVTQTPRYLIKTRGQQVTLSCSPISGHRSVSWYQQTPGQGLQFLFEYFSETQRNKGNFPGRFSGRQFSNSRSEMNVSTLELGDSALYLCASSHGQGLNYGYTFGSGTRLTVV.

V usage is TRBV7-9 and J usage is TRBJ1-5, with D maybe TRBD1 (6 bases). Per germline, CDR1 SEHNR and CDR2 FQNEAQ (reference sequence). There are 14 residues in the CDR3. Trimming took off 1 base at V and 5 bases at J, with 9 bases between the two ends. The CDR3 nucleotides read TGTGCCAGCAGCTTAGACAGGGCGGATCAGCCCCAGCATTTT. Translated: CASSLDRADQPQHF. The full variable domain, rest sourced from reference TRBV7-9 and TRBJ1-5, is DTGVSQNPRHKITKRGQNVTFRCDPISEHNRLYWYRQTLGQGPEFLTYFQNEAQLEKSRLLSDRFSAERPKGSFSTLEIQRTEQGDSAMYLCASSLDRADQPQHFGDGTRLSIL.

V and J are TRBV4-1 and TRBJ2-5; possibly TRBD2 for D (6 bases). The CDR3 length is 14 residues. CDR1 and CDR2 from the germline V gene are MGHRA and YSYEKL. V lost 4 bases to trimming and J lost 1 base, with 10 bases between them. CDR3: CASSRRLVQETQYF. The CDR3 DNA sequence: TGCGCCAGCAGCCGCCGACTAGTCCAAGAGACCCAGTACTTC.

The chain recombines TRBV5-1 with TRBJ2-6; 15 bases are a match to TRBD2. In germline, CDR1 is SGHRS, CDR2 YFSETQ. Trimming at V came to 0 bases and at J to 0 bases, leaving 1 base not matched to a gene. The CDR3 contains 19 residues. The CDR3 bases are TGCGCCAGCAGCTTGGAGGGACTAGCGGGGGGCTCTGGGGCCAACGTCCTGACTTTC. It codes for CASSLEGLAGGSGANVLTF.

CDR3 sequence (DNA): TGTGCCAGCTCTAAACAGGGTCCCTCCTACGAGCAGTACTTC. The encoded protein is CASSKQGPSYEQYF. The rearrangement uses TRBV6-5 and TRBJ2-7, with D perhaps matching TRBD1 (6 bases). The CDR3 spans 14 residues. The germline CDR1 and CDR2 sequences are MNHEY and SVGAGI. V was clipped by 8 bases and J by 0 bases, with 14 bases between them.

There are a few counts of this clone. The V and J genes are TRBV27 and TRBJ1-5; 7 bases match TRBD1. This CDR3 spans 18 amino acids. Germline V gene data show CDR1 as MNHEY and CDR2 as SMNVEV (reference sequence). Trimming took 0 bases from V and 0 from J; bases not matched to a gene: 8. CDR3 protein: CASSLSWTGGSSNQPQHF. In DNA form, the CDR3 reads TGTGCCAGCAGTTTATCGTGGACAGGAGGTAGTAGCAATCAGCCCCAGCATTTT.